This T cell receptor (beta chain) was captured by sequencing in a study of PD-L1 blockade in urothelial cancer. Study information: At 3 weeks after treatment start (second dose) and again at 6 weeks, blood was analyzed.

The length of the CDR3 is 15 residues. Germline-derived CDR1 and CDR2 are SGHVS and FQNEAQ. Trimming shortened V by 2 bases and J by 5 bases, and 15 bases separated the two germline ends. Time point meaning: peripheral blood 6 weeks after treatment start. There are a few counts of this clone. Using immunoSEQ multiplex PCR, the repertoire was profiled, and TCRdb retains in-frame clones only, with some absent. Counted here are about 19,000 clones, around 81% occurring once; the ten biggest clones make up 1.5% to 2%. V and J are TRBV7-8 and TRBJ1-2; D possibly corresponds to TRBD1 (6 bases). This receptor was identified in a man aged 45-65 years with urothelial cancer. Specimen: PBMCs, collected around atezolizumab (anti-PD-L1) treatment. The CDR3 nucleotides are TGTGCCAGCAGCTTATTCGGGACAAGTACATATGGCTACACCTTC. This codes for CASSLFGTSTYGYTF.